This T cell receptor (beta chain) appears in the sequencing data of a study of monozygotic twins with cystic fibrosis. With respect to this clone: The antigen is undetermined.

The table came from immunoSEQ multiplex PCR; TCRdb's copy has only in-frame clones and leaves some out. The table shows thousands of clones, with around 94% occurring only once. Study-wide findings and caveats: Median Simpson clonality of 0.0095 suggested naive T cells predominated. No link emerged between shared CDR3 counts and age, concordance or severity. Monozygotic CF twins shared more identical nucleotide clonotypes than unrelated patients. Co-twins had the most similar V usage for 13 of 16 pairs, J for 8.

The specimen was blood. This receptor was taken from a boy aged 2 to 10 with cystic fibrosis.

The CDR3 reads CASSPQVGGGTEAFF. CDR3 nucleotides: TGCGCCAGCAGCCCCCAGGTCGGGGGGGGGACTGAAGCTTTCTTT. This chain uses TRBV5-1 with TRBJ1-1, with a weak D call TRBD1 (5 bases). Trimming pared 4 bases from V and 5 bases from J, leaving 18 bases between. Germline V gene sequence: CDR1 SGHRS, CDR2 YFSETQ. The CDR3 consists of 15 residues.